The 14 T cell receptor beta chains given below trace back to one sample, sequenced in a study of T-cell reconstitution after alpha-beta-depleted transplantation in children. Preparation of the TCRbeta library used unique molecular identifiers. TCRdb analysed the PCR reads with MiXCR anew, one entry per CDR3 protein. The sample holds about 640,000 distinct CDR3 sequences, approximately 13% seen once. Sequencing used PBMCs, mostly from graft donor cells, obtained 360 days after TCRalphabeta/CD19-depleted stem cell transplant. Source of these receptors: a male patient under 18 who had a stem cell transplant for acute myeloid leukemia, so the T cells may come from the graft donor.

The CDR3 DNA is TGTGCCATCAGTGCTGGACAGACAGCTAACTATGGCTACACCTTC. It codes for CAISAGQTANYGYTF. V usage is TRBV10-3 and J usage is TRBJ1-2, with D possibly TRBD1 on 6 matching bases. This CDR3 has 15 amino acids. Germline V gives CDR1 ENHRY, CDR2 SYGVKD. Trimming cost V 4 bases and J 0 bases, with 12 bases left between them.

This clonotype appeared a few times. The chain joins TRBV9 to TRBJ2-2; D is unresolved. V was clipped by 3 bases and J by 3 bases, with 9 bases between them. This CDR3 comprises 14 residues. The germline CDR1 and CDR2 sequences are SGDLS and YYNGEE. CDR3 loop: CASSAPADTGELFF. CDR3 in DNA: TGTGCCAGCAGCGCCCCGGCTGACACCGGGGAGCTGTTTTTT.

In its sample, this clonotype was seen many times. This chain joins TRBV9 and TRBJ2-2; D may be TRBD1 (6 bases). The CDR3 consists of 14 residues. V lost 6 bases to trimming and J lost 0 bases, with 9 bases between them. Germline CDR1 is SGDLS and CDR2 is YYNGEE. This CDR3 reads CASKGHTNTGELFF. CDR3 DNA: TGTGCCAGCAAGGGACACACGAACACCGGGGAGCTGTTTTTT.

The V call is TRBV6-2 or TRBV6-3, the J call TRBJ2-7, with TRBD1 identical over 7 bases. The CDR3 spans 13 residues. V shed 4 bases, J shed 4 bases, and the junction held 4 bases outside the gene matches. Looked up from germline, CDR1 is MNHEY and CDR2 is SVGEGT. This CDR3 is CASSWGQSYEQYF. CDR3 in DNA: TGTGCCAGCAGTTGGGGACAGAGTTACGAGCAGTACTTC.

This clonotype was seen a handful of times. The V and J genes are TRBV5-5 and TRBJ1-1; D is ambiguous. This CDR3 has 14 amino acids. Germline V lookup: CDR1 SGHKS, CDR2 YYEKEE (reference sequence). V lost 4 bases and J lost 5, with 15 bases in between. The CDR3 loop reads CASSPTALLTEAFF. CDR3 in DNA: TGTGCCAGCAGCCCGACGGCGCTGTTGACTGAAGCTTTCTTT.

In its sample, this clonotype was seen many times. The chain recombines TRBV5-8 with TRBJ2-7, with TRBD1 matching over 8 bases. Trimming removed 3 bases from V and 3 bases from J; junction bases left unmatched: 14. The CDR3 length is 17 residues. Germline CDR1 and CDR2: SGHTS and YDEGEE. This CDR3 is CASSCDRGSFFGYEQYF. CDR3 in DNA: TGTGCCAGCAGCTGTGACAGGGGCTCATTTTTTGGCTACGAGCAGTACTTC. The full variable domain, in which reference TRBV5-8 and TRBJ2-7 provide the parts outside the CDR3, is EAGVTQSPTHLIKTRGQQATLRCSPISGHTSVYWYQQALGLGLQFLLWYDEGEERNRGNFPPRFSGRQFPNYSSELNVNALELEDSALYLCASSCDRGSFFGYEQYFGPGTRLTVT.

Only a few counts were recorded for this clonotype. This rearrangement joins TRBV6-1 to TRBJ1-5, with D maybe TRBD1 (6 bases). Trimming removed 0 bases from V and 5 bases from J, with 11 bases in between. The CDR3 has 15 amino acids. Per germline, CDR1 MNHNS and CDR2 SASEGT. CDR3 sequence reads: CASSEAGGRDQPQHF. Here the CDR3 DNA reads TGTGCCAGCAGTGAAGCAGGGGGAAGGGATCAGCCCCAGCATTTT.

This clonotype was observed a few times. The CDR3 sequence is CASSFVDSPLHF. As DNA, the CDR3 is TGTGCCAGCAGTTTCGTTGATTCACCCCTCCACTTT. V gene TRBV27 combines with J gene TRBJ1-6; D uncertain. The germline CDR1 and CDR2 sequences are MNHEY and SMNVEV (reference sequence). Between the trimmed V and J ends, which lost 3 bases and 8 bases, there was a span of 5 bases. This CDR3 contains 12 residues.

The chain couples TRBV29-1 to TRBJ2-7; a weak D match, TRBD2 (5 bases). Germline CDR1 reads SQVTM; CDR2 reads ANQGSEA. There are 11 residues in the CDR3. V was shortened by 5 bases and J by 3 bases, with 8 bases between the two germline ends. For the CDR3, the DNA is TGCAGCGTTATGGGGAGCTACGAGCAGTACTTC. It specifies CSVMGSYEQYF.

This chain links TRBV7-2 with TRBJ2-2; D might be TRBD2 (5 bases). Germline V gene lookup returns CDR1 SGHTA and CDR2 FQGNSA. Trimming stripped 4 bases from V and 1 base from J, with 13 bases between. The CDR3 totals 16 residues. CDR3 DNA: TGTGCCAGCAGCTCGAGGGTACGAGGGAACACCGGGGAGCTGTTTTTT. Translating gives CASSSRVRGNTGELFF.

The sample holds a few counts of this clonotype. This chain uses TRBV7-6 with TRBJ2-7; 10 bases are shared with TRBD1. Germline lookup yields CDR1 SGHVS and CDR2 FNYEAQ. The CDR3 consists of 15 residues. V lost 3 bases and J lost 1; bases outside the gene matches: 3. CDR3 loop: CASSFRQGASYEQYF. The CDR3 DNA is TGTGCCAGCAGCTTCAGACAGGGGGCATCCTACGAGCAGTACTTC.

This clonotype was found many times. The rearrangement links TRBV29-1 to TRBJ2-1; D remains unclear. The CDR3 consists of 11 residues. The germline V gene has CDR1 SQVTM and CDR2 ANQGSEA. V gave up 3 bases and J gave up 6 bases, with 6 bases separating them. DNA of the CDR3: TGCAGCGTTGATCGGTTCAATGAGCAGTTCTTC. It encodes CSVDRFNEQFF.

This clonotype came up many times. The genes are TRBV4-3 and TRBJ2-3; D is undetermined. Trimming removed 2 bases at V and 5 bases at J, with 20 bases between. Per the germline V gene, CDR1 is LGHNA and CDR2 is YSLEER. The length of the CDR3 is 17 residues. For the CDR3, the DNA is TGCGCCAGCAGCCAACCACCTAGGTCCCTAGGGCAAGATACGCAGTATTTT. This sequence encodes CASSQPPRSLGQDTQYF.

This clonotype was observed a few times. The chain couples TRBV6-5 to TRBJ2-1; D is undetermined. Germline lookup yields CDR1 MNHEY and CDR2 SVGAGI. The CDR3 consists of 11 residues. The V end was cut by 6 bases, the J end by 4 bases, with 4 bases between. The CDR3 DNA reads as TGTGCCAGCAGGGTATACAATGAGCAGTTCTTC. The encoded protein is CASRVYNEQFF.